Described below is a single T cell receptor beta chain sequence and its context. What antigen it recognizes has not been identified. Base quality data are lacking; no much larger clone is found one base away. A second Seattle source provided samples from volunteer blood donors who had recovered from COVID-19. The collaborating institutions used their own protocols to collect whole blood in K2EDTA tubes. Collaborator samples were shipped for TCRbeta analysis as frozen whole blood, isolated PBMCs, or DNA extracted from either sample type. TCRbeta CDR3 regions were amplified from genomic DNA by means of the immunoSEQ Assay, a bias-controlled multiplex PCR. Turning to the authors' computational methods: The number of nucleated cells in each sample was estimated from the amplification of reference gene primers within the assay. To quantify the absolute abundance of each unique TCRbeta CDR3 rearrangement, sequence reads were collapsed and filtered. For each sample, productive Simpson clonality was calculated as the square root of Simpson's diversity index across productive rearrangements. TCRdb stores this immuneACCESS table with in-frame sequences only. Part of the clones is absent; in the studies checked, under half of the shortfall reflects unresolved V genes, and no reason is known for the rest. That table supplies the V and J calls and clone size; D and trimming were determined from the DNA. For this sample the table gives fewer than 200,000 clones, of which approximately 90% were detected only once. Of the sample, roughly 2% is held by the ten largest clones.

Germline trimming amounts to 0 bases on V and 3 bases on J, with 2 as the count of junction bases outside the gene matches. The germline V gene (reference sequence) gives CDR1 as LNHNV and CDR2 as YYDKDF. The cysteine opens and the phenylalanine closes a CDR3 of 15 amino acids. Only CDR3 DNA is held: 45 bases, read in frame from base 1. This sample is drawn from a study of blood T cell repertoires in COVID-19 (dated by TCRdb to about 2020). Study-level background: Samples from collaborators originated in the United States, Italy and Spain and spanned both the acute and convalescent phases of COVID-19. The material from the prospective study consisted of cDNA or gDNA derived from T cells, B-cell-depleted T cells, or PBMCs. Deeply sampled blood TCRbeta repertoires from subjects exposed to, actively infected with, or recovered from COVID-19 were included in the dataset. The repertoires were released in a freely available public database meant as a resource for research on the immune response to SARS-CoV-2. Samples were obtained from the ongoing ImmuneRACE study (first 160 participants) and from over 1,000 subjects provided by 6 global collaborators. Sample metadata almost always included a de-identified subject ID, COVID-19 status, age in years and sex. Where available, HLA class I and class II types were taken from metadata supplied by the sample provider and were not determined by assay-based typing. Findings and caveats that apply to the study as a whole: Clinical and demographic metadata were provided uncurated, with the amount varying by source and participant.

The sequenced sample consisted of peripheral blood. This receptor chain uses TRBV15 and TRBJ1-1; the junction holds 9 bases that match TRBD1. The sequence came from a man aged 50 or older who had recovered from COVID-19. The CDR3 sequence is CATSRDRDRDTEAFF. At the DNA level, the sequence is TGTGCCACCAGCAGAGATCGGGACAGGGACACTGAAGCTTTCTTT.